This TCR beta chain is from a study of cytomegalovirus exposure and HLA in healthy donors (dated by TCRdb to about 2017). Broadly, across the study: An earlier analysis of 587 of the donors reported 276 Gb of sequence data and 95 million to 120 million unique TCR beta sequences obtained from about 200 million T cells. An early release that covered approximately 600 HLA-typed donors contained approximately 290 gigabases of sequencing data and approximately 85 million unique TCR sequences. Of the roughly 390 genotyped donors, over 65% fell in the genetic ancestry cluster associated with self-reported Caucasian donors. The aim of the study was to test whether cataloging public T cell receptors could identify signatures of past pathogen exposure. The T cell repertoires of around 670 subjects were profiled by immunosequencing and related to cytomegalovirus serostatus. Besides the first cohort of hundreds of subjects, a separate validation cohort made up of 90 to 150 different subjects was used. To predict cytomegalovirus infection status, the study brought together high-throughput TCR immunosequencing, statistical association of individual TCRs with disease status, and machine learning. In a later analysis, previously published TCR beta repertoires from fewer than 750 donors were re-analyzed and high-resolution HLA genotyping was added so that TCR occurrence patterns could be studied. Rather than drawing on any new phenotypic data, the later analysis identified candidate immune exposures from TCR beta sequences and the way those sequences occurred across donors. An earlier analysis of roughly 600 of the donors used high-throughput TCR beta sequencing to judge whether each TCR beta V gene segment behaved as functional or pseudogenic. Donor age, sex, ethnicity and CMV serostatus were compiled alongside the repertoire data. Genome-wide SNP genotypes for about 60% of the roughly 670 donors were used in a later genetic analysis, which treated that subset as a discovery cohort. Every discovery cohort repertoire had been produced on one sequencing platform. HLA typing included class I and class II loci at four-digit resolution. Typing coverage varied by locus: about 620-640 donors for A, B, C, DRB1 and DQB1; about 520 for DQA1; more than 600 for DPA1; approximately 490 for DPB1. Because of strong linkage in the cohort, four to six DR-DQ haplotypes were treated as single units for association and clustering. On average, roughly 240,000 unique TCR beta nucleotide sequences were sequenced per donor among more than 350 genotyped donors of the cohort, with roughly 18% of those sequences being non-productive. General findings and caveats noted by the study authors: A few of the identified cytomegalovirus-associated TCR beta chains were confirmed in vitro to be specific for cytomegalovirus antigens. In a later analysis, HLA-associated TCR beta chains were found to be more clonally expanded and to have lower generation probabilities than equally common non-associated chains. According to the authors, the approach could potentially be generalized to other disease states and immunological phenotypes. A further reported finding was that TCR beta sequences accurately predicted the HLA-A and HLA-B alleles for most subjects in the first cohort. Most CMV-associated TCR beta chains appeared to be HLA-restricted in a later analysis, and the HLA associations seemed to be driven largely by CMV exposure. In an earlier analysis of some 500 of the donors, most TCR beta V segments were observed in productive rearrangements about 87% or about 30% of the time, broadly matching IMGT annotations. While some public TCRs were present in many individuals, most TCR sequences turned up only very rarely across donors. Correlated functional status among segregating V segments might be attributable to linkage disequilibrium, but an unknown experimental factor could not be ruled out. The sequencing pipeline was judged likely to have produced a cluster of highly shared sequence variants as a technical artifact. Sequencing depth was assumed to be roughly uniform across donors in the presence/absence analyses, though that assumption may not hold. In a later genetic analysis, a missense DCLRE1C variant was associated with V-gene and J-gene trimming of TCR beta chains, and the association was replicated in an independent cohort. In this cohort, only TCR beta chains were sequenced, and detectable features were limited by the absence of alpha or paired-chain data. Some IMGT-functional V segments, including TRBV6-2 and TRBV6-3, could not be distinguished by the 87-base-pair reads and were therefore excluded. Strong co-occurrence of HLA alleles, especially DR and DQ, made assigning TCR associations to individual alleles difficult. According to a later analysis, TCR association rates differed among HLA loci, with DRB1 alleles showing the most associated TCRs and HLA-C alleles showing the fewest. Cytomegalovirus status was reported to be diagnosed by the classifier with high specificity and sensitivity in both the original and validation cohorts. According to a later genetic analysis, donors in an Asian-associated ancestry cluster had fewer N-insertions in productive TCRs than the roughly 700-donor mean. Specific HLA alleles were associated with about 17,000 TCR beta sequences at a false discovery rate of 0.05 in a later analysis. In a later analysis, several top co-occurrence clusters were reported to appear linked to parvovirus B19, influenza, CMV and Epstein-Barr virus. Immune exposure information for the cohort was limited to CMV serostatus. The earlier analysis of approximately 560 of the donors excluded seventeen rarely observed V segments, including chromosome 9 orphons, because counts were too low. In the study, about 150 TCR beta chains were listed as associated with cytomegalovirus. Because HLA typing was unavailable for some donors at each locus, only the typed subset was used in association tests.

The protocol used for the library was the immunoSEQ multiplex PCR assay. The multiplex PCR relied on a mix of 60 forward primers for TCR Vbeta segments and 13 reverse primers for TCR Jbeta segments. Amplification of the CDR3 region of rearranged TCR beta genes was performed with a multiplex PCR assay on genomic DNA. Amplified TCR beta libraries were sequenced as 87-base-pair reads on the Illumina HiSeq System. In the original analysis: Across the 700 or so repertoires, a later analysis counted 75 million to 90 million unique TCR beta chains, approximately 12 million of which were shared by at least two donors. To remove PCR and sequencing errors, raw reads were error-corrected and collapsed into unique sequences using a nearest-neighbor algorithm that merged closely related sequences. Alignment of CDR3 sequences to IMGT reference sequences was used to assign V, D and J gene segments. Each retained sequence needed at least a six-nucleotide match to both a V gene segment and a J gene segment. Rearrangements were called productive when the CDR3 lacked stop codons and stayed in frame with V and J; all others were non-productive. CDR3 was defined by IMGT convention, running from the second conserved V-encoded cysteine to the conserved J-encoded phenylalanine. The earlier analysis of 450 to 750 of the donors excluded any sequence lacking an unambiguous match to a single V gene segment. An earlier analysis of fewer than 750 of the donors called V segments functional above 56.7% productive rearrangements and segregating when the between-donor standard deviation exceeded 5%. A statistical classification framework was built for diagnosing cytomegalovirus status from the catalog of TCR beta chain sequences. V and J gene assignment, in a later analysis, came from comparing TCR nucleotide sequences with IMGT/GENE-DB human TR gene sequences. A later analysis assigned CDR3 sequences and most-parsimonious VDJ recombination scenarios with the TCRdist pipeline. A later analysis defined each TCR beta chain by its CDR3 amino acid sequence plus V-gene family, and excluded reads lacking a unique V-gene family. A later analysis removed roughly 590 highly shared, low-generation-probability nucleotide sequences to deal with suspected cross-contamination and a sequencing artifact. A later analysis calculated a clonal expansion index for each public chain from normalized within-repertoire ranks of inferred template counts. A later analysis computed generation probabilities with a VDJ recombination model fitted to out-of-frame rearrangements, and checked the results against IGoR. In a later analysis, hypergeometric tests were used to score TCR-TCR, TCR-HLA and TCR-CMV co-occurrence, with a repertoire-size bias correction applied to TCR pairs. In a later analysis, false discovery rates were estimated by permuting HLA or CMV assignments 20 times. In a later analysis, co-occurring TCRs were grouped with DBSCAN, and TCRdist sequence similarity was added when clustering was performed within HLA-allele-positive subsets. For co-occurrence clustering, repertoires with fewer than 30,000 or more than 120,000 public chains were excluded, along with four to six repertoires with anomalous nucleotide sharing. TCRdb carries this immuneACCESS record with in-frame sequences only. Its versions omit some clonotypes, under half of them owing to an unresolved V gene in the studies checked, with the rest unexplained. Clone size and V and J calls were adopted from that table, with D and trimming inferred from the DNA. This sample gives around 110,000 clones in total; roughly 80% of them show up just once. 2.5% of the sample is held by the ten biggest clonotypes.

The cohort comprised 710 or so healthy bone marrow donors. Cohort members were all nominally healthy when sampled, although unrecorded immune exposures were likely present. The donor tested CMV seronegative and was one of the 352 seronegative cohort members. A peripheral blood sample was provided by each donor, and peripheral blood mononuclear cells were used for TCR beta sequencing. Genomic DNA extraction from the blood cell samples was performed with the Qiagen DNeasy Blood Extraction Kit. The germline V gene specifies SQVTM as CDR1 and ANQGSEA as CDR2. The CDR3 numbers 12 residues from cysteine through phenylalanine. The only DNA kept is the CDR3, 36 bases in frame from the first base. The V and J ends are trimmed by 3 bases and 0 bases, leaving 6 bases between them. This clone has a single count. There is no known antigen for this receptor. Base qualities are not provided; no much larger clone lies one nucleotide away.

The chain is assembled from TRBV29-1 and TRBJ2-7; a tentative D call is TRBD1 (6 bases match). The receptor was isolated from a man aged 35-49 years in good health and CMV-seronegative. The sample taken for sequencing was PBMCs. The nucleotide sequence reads TGCAGCGTTGAGGGGGCCTCCTACGAGCAGTACTTC. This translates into CSVEGASYEQYF.